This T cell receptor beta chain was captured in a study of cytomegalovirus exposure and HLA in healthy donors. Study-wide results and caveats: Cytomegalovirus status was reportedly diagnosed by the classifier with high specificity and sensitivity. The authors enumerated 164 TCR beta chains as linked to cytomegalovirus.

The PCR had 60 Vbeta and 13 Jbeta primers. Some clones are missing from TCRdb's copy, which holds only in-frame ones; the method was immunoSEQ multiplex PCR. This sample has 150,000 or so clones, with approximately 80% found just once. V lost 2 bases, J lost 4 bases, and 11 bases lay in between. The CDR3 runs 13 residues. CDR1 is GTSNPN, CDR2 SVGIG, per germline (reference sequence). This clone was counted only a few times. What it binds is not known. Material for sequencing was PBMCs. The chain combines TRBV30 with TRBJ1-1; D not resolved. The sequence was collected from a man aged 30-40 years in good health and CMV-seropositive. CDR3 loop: CAWSPGIRTEAFF. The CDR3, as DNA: TGTGCCTGGAGTCCCGGGATCCGCACTGAAGCTTTCTTT.